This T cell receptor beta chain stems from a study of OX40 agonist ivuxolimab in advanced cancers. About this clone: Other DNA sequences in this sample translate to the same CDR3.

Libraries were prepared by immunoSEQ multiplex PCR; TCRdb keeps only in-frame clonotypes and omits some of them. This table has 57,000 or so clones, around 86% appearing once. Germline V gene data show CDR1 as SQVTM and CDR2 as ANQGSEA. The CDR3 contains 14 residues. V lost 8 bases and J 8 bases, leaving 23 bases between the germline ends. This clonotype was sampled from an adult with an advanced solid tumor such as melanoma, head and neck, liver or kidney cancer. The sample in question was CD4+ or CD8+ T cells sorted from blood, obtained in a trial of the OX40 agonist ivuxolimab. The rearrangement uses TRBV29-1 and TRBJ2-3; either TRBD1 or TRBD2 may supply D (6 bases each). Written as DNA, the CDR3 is TGCAGCTCCCCAGAAGGGGGGAACCACGGTACGCAGTATTTT. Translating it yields CSSPEGGNHGTQYF.